The present entry profiles one T cell receptor (beta chain) with its context. Its binding antigen is unknown. The sample holds no much larger clone one base away, and base qualities are not on file. Libraries were prepared through the immunoSEQ multiplex PCR assay. A mixture of 60 forward primers for TCR Vbeta segments and 13 reverse primers for TCR Jbeta segments was used in the multiplex PCR. Amplification of the CDR3 region of rearranged TCR beta genes was performed with a multiplex PCR assay on genomic DNA. Amplified TCR beta libraries were sequenced as 87-base-pair reads on the Illumina HiSeq System. The paper's processing steps were these. Across the 500 to 850 repertoires, a later analysis counted roughly 84 million unique TCR beta chains, around 11 million of which were shared by at least two donors. A nearest-neighbor algorithm error-corrected the raw reads and collapsed the reads into unique sequences, merging closely related sequences to remove PCR and sequencing errors. Alignment of CDR3 sequences to IMGT reference sequences was used to assign V, D and J gene segments. For a sequence to be retained, at least a six-nucleotide match to both a V gene segment and a J gene segment was required. A rearrangement counted as productive if the CDR3 had no stop codons and remained in frame with V and J, and every other rearrangement counted as non-productive. Following IMGT convention, CDR3 was defined as the stretch from the second conserved V-encoded cysteine up to the conserved J-encoded phenylalanine. Sequences without an unambiguous match to a single V gene segment were excluded from the earlier analysis of a few hundred of the donors. In an earlier analysis of some 590 of the donors, a V segment was called functional when productive rearrangements were above 56.7%, and segregating when the standard deviation between donors exceeded 5%. To diagnose cytomegalovirus status from the catalog of TCR beta chain sequences, a statistical classification framework was built. A later analysis assigned V and J genes by comparing TCR nucleotide sequences with IMGT/GENE-DB human TR gene sequences. A later analysis assigned CDR3 sequences and most-parsimonious VDJ recombination scenarios with the TCRdist pipeline. A later analysis defined each TCR beta chain by its CDR3 amino acid sequence plus V-gene family, and excluded reads lacking a unique V-gene family. As a way to deal with suspected cross-contamination and a sequencing artifact, a later analysis dropped roughly 620 nucleotide sequences that were highly shared and had low generation probability. In a later analysis, a clonal expansion index was calculated for each public chain from normalized within-repertoire ranks of inferred template counts. Generation probabilities in a later analysis came from a VDJ recombination model fitted to out-of-frame rearrangements, and those results were checked against IGoR. A later analysis scored TCR-TCR, TCR-HLA and TCR-CMV co-occurrence with hypergeometric tests, applying a repertoire-size bias correction to TCR pairs. False discovery rates were estimated in a later analysis by permuting HLA or CMV assignments 20 times. In a later analysis, co-occurring TCRs were grouped using DBSCAN, with TCRdist sequence similarity added in when clustering inside HLA-allele-positive subsets. Repertoires with fewer than 30,000 or more than 120,000 public chains, plus five repertoires with anomalous nucleotide sharing, were excluded from co-occurrence clustering. This is the immuneACCESS table as TCRdb keeps it, with only in-frame sequences that have V and J called. A part of the clones is gone; compared with another copy, unresolved V genes explain less than half, and the rest is unexplained. Clone size and the V and J calls come from that table; the DNA yielded D and trimming. The sample table records roughly 67,000 clones; 60% to 80% of these occur just once. Of the sample, approximately 7.6% is held by the ten largest clones.

The data originate from a study of cytomegalovirus exposure and HLA in healthy donors (dated by TCRdb to about 2017). Regarding the study in general: An earlier analysis of under 600 of the donors reported 250 to 350 Gb of sequence data and around 120 million unique TCR beta sequences from about 200 million T cells. Besides the first cohort of roughly 640 subjects, a separate validation cohort made up of roughly 130 different subjects was used. The study aimed to test whether signatures of past pathogen exposure could be identified by cataloging public T cell receptors. In a later analysis, previously published TCR beta repertoires from about 640 donors were re-analyzed and high-resolution HLA genotyping was added so that TCR occurrence patterns could be studied. An early release covering roughly 580 HLA-typed donors comprised about 290 gigabases of sequencing data and approximately 85 million unique TCR sequences. The later analysis used no new phenotypic data to find candidate immune exposures, relying instead on TCR beta sequences and their occurrence across donors. A later genetic analysis took genome-wide SNP genotypes for about three fifths of the 666 donors and used that subset as a discovery cohort. Roughly 5 DR-DQ haplotypes were treated as single units for association and clustering because of strong linkage in the cohort. The study combined high-throughput TCR immunosequencing, statistical association of individual TCRs with disease status, and machine learning to predict cytomegalovirus infection status. An earlier analysis of nearly 600 of the donors applied high-throughput TCR beta sequencing to assess whether each TCR beta V gene segment acted as functional or pseudogenic. All discovery cohort repertoires had been generated using a single sequencing platform. Of the roughly 400 genotyped donors, around 81% fell in the genetic ancestry cluster associated with self-reported Caucasian donors. Donor age, sex, ethnicity and CMV serostatus were compiled together with the repertoire data. Using immunosequencing, the study profiled T cell repertoires from about 650 subjects and related those repertoires to cytomegalovirus serostatus. HLA typing included class I and class II loci at four-digit resolution. Typing coverage varied by locus: about 629-630 donors for A, B, C, DRB1 and DQB1; 500 to 550 for DQA1; about 570 for DPA1; approximately 490 for DPB1. Among roughly 400 genotyped donors of the cohort, an average of around 240,000 unique TCR beta nucleotide sequences were sequenced per donor, around a sixth of them non-productive.

The cohort was made up of 666 healthy bone marrow donors. At the time of sampling, all cohort members were nominally healthy, though unrecorded immune exposures were likely present. The donor tested CMV seropositive, placing the donor among the roughly 300 seropositive members of the cohort. Every donor gave a peripheral blood sample, and the peripheral blood mononuclear cells from that sample were used for TCR beta sequencing. Genomic DNA extraction from the blood cell samples was performed with the Qiagen DNeasy Blood Extraction Kit. Overall study outcomes, separate from this receptor: The classifier was reported to diagnose cytomegalovirus status with high specificity and sensitivity in both the original cohort and the validation cohort. A later analysis reported that several top co-occurrence clusters appeared linked to parvovirus B19, influenza, CMV and Epstein-Barr virus. Correlated functional status among segregating V segments might be attributable to linkage disequilibrium, but an unknown experimental factor could not be ruled out. Most CMV-associated TCR beta chains appeared to be HLA-restricted in a later analysis, and the HLA associations seemed to be driven largely by CMV exposure. Because counts were too low, under 20 rarely observed V segments, including chromosome 9 orphons, were left out of the earlier analysis of approximately 580 of the donors. In this cohort, only TCR beta chains were sequenced, and detectable features were limited by the absence of alpha or paired-chain data. The study gave a list of about 150 TCR beta chains associated with cytomegalovirus. The presence/absence analyses assumed that sequencing depth was roughly uniform across donors, and that assumption may not be true. At a false discovery rate of 0.05, a later analysis linked 16,951 TCR beta sequences to specific HLA alleles. Assigning TCR associations to individual alleles was difficult when HLA alleles, especially DR and DQ, strongly co-occurred. An association between a missense DCLRE1C variant and V-gene and J-gene trimming of TCR beta chains was found in a later genetic analysis and replicated in an independent cohort. In vitro tests confirmed that a few of the cytomegalovirus-associated TCR beta chains recognize cytomegalovirus antigens. According to a later analysis, TCR association rates differed among HLA loci, with DRB1 alleles showing the most associated TCRs and HLA-C alleles showing the fewest. In a later analysis, HLA-associated TCR beta chains were found to be more clonally expanded and to have lower generation probabilities than equally common non-associated chains. While some public TCRs were present in many individuals, most TCR sequences turned up only very rarely across donors. The sequencing pipeline was judged likely to have produced a cluster of highly shared sequence variants as a technical artifact. An earlier analysis of some 590 of the donors showed that most TCR beta V segments appeared in productive rearrangements either about 87% or about 30% of the time, which broadly matched IMGT annotations. In a later genetic analysis, fewer N-insertions in productive TCRs were reported among donors in an Asian-associated ancestry cluster than the 666-donor mean. It was suggested by the authors that the approach could potentially be generalized to other disease states and immunological phenotypes. CMV serostatus was the only immune exposure information available for the cohort. Because some donors lacked HLA typing at each locus, the association tests relied only on the typed subset. A further reported finding was that TCR beta sequences accurately predicted the HLA-A and HLA-B alleles for most subjects in the first cohort.

Sequences were obtained from PBMCs. The TCR comes from a man aged 60 to 75 in good health and CMV-seropositive.

The CDR3 region has the sequence CASIKEGSSYNEQFF. The bases read TGTGCCAGCATCAAGGAGGGGTCCTCCTACAATGAGCAGTTCTTC. The rearrangement joined TRBV6-5 to TRBJ2-1, with TRBD2 as a weak D call on 6 bases. The germline V gene supplies CDR1 MNHEY and CDR2 SVGAGI. The V and J ends are trimmed by 7 bases and 0 bases, leaving 13 bases between them. Inclusive of the bounding cysteine and phenylalanine, the CDR3 is 15 residues long. The CDR3 DNA has 45 bases and is translated from base 1.